The clone carrying this TCR beta chain was seen many times. This sample was taken from a study of T-cell reconstitution after alpha-beta-depleted transplantation in children. This sample's TCRbeta library carried unique molecular identifier barcodes. TCRdb reprocessed the PCR reads with MiXCR, giving one entry per CDR3 protein. The data contain about 230,000 distinct CDR3 sequences, around 8.9% of them singletons. The CDR3 has 16 amino acids. The germline V and J ends were trimmed by 4 bases and 3 bases, with 18 bases remaining between them. Germline V gene data show CDR1 as LGHNA and CDR2 as YNFKEQ. The V call is TRBV4-2, the J call TRBJ1-2; the D gene is possibly TRBD1 (6 bases). The sample here was PBMCs from the stem cell graft donor, taken from the stem cell graft. This TCR was recovered from a human donor who donated a stem cell graft to a child with SCID. The CDR3 sequence is CASSRLRAGEDYGYTF. CDR3 nucleotides: TGTGCCAGCAGCCGTCTCCGGGCAGGGGAGGACTATGGCTACACCTTC.